This T cell receptor beta chain was sequenced during a study of shared clonotypes between healthy human individuals (dated by TCRdb to 2018 to 2020). Concerning the study at large: A few men and a couple of women, aged 18 to 49 years, made up the cohort. For each donor, CD4 naive and CD4 memory were each run on three plates, CD8 naive on two plates, and CD8 memory on one plate. Libraries were prepared and TCR repertoires were sequenced by different laboratories using diverse techniques, in order to increase sequencing depth and limit assay-specific biases. Per donor, leukapheresis produced somewhere between about 0.94 and 10 billion PBMCs. The study deeply sequenced blood TCR repertoires of about 5 healthy adults to estimate repertoire size and the extent of clonotype sharing between individuals.

To note about this clone: Its antigen has not been determined. It has no much larger one-base neighbor in the sample; base qualities were not kept.

CD8 naive samples were obtained by positive selection for CCR7 among CD45RO-negative cells, yielding a CD45RA+CCR7+ population from which TemRA cells were excluded. The donors were healthy, HIV-negative adults who had no recently reported acute infections or vaccinations. Every donor was a Caucasian adult residing in Nashville, Tennessee, USA. Blood was collected by leukapheresis, and PBMCs were isolated by Ficoll-Histopaque density gradient centrifugation and then cryopreserved in liquid nitrogen vapor phase. Analytical flow cytometry was used to check the purity and quantity of each magnetically sorted T cell population. Genomic DNA was isolated from every sorted fraction and measured by UV absorbance on a Nanodrop 2000c. Using the deep immunoSEQ assay, multiplex PCR amplified TCR CDR3 regions from genomic DNA. For each cell subset, the extracted genomic DNA was distributed evenly across all wells of several immunoSEQ 96-well plates, and each plate served as one replicate. For sorted subsets, around 0.2 ug of genomic DNA, equivalent to 30,000 or so T cell genomes, went into each replicate PCR. Purified libraries were quantified with a Qubit 3.0 fluorometer, sized on a Bioanalyzer 2100, and re-quantified with the KAPA Library Quantification kit. Every immunoSEQ 96-well plate was sequenced on a dedicated single-read 150-cycle Illumina NextSeq 550 flow cell. As for the authors' bioinformatics: Because the immunoSEQ output held only junctional sequences and lacked quality scores, the filtering could not match the filtering applied to full-length reads. To assign V/J genes and CDR3, sequences were annotated against IMGT germline references using PyIR, a Python wrapper for IgBLAST v1.9. Any read was removed if the V/J assignment was weak (E-value above 1e-6), the CDR3 was missing, or the read contained stop codons, out-of-frame junctions, or ambiguous translated residues. V3J clonotypes were defined as sequences sharing the same inferred V gene, J gene, and CDR3 amino acid sequence. To compute the percentage overlap between repertoires, the number of shared unique clonotypes was divided by the size of the smaller repertoire. Richness of each repertoire was evaluated using RTK rarefaction, the Chao1 estimator, and Recon v2.1 estimates of unobserved clonotypes. Generation probabilities were computed with OLGA for all TCRbeta clonotypes obtained by the gDNA method from several donors. Not all clones reach the TCRdb copy of this immuneACCESS table, which keeps in-frame sequences only. Checked studies attribute under half of the gap to unresolved V genes and leave the rest unexplained. The D gene and trimming were derived from the DNA, and the V and J assignments and clone size from that table. This sample comprises about 1.9 million clones, 90% to 95% of them detected only once. Together, the top ten hold more than 1.5% of the sample.

General conclusions and limits of the study: Across a handful of donors, roughly 5% of naive CD4, 3% to 3.5% of naive CD8, 2.3% of memory CD4, and approximately 0.4% of memory CD8 clonotypes were shared. Even with the large sequencing depth, rarefaction of the sorted-subset datasets indicated that sequencing was incomplete. Higher generation probabilities were observed for clonotypes shared by all four sorted-subset donors than for non-shared clonotypes. Because the study included only a small number of donors, the genetic and exposure-history diversity represented was limited. Estimated clonotype richness was generally larger for naive than for memory subsets. Pairwise subsampling indicated that sequencing depth was expected to affect the degree of clonotype sharing among donors. Sampling was restricted to blood, and TCR repertoires in tissues likely differ from the TCR repertoires found in blood.

In the germline V gene (reference sequence), CDR1 corresponds to SEHNR and CDR2 to FQNEAQ. Germline trimming amounts to 2 bases on V and 2 bases on J, with 6 as the count of junction bases outside the gene matches. Measured from the cysteine to the phenylalanine, the CDR3 is 15 residues long. Only the CDR3 DNA is retained, 45 bases long and in frame from the first base. Sample: naive CD8+ T cells from PBMCs. The cell subset or site tag for this specimen amounts to: CD45RA+CCR7+. The chain is made from TRBV7-9 and TRBJ2-7; TRBD1 lines up with 7 middle nucleotides. This receptor was taken from a young man in good health. Some clones in this sample may be carry-over from other donors' samples. The CDR3 loop reads CASSLTTGLTYEQYF. In nucleotides, the sequence is TGTGCCAGCAGCTTAACGACAGGGCTGACCTACGAGCAGTACTTC.